A single sample gave rise to the 22 T cell receptor beta chains below, sequenced in a study of blood T cell repertoires in COVID-19. Only in-frame clones appear in the TCRdb table, and some are missing; sequencing was by immunoSEQ multiplex PCR. The table lists around 270,000 clones, roughly 84% of them singletons. Sequenced sample: peripheral blood. These receptor sequences come from a woman between 40 and 55 years old who had recovered from COVID-19.

A single count supports this clone. The rearrangement joins TRBV28 to TRBJ2-2; 7 bases agree with TRBD1. The germline CDR1 and CDR2 sequences are MDHEN and SYDVKM. The CDR3 covers 16 residues. Trimming at V came to 4 bases and at J to 0 bases, leaving 5 bases not matched to a gene. CDR3 nucleotides: TGTGCCAGCAGTTCAACAGGGGCCCCGAACACCGGGGAGCTGTTTTTT. Encoded protein: CASSSTGAPNTGELFF.

By share, this clone counts as medium-sized (0.01 to 0.1%). The chain couples TRBV7-2 to TRBJ2-3; 10 bases match TRBD2. V shed 7 bases and J 7 bases; nucleotides not matched to a gene: 8. CDR1 is SGHTA and CDR2 is FQGNSA in the germline V gene. The CDR3 runs to 14 residues. The CDR3 reads CASTYSGGANTQYF. For the CDR3, the DNA is TGTGCCAGCACTTACAGCGGGGGGGCAAATACGCAGTATTTT. Full variable domain (rest looked up from reference TRBV7-2 and TRBJ2-3): GAGVSQSPSNKVTEKGKDVELRCDPISGHTALYWYRQSLGQGLEFLIYFQGNSAPDKSGLPSDRFSAERTGGSVSTLTIQRTQQEDSAVYLCASTYSGGANTQYFGPGTRLTVL.

This clone was found once. The chain couples TRBV9 to TRBJ2-1, with a possible D match to TRBD1 (6 bases). The CDR3 totals 16 residues. CDR1 and CDR2 from the germline V gene are SGDLS and YYNGEE. The V end was cut by 0 bases, the J end by 4 bases, with 14 bases between. In DNA form, the CDR3 reads TGTGCCAGCAGCGTAGCTGGCGCAGGGGCTTACAATGAGCAGTTCTTC. Its translation is CASSVAGAGAYNEQFF.

This chain uses TRBV5-1 with TRBJ1-5, with 12 nucleotides matching TRBD1. Germline loops: CDR1 SGHRS, CDR2 YFSETQ. The CDR3 length is 17 residues. Trimming removed 4 bases from V and 0 bases from J; junction bases left unmatched: 5. The CDR3 region is CASSRDRGQSSNQPQHF. Here the CDR3 DNA reads TGCGCCAGCAGCCGGGACAGGGGGCAAAGTAGCAATCAGCCCCAGCATTTT.

The DNA for the CDR3 is TGTGCCAGCAGTGTACCGGGCACAGATACGCAGTATTTT. This encodes CASSVPGTDTQYF. The V and J genes are TRBV2 and TRBJ2-3; D remains ambiguous. V was cut by 4 bases and J by 1 base, with 6 bases left in between. Germline values: CDR1 SNHLY, CDR2 FYNNEI. The length of the CDR3 is 13 residues.

The chain carries TRBV7-2 and TRBJ2-7; 7 bases line up with TRBD2. CDR1 is SGHTA, CDR2 FQGNSA, per germline. V gave up 3 bases and J gave up 3 bases; unmatched junction bases: 8. The CDR3 is 15 residues long. The CDR3 nucleotides read TGTGCCAGCAGCTTGTCAGTGGCGGGGGACTACGAGCAGTACTTC. This sequence encodes CASSLSVAGDYEQYF.

The CDR3 is CASTPDRGGTDTQYF. CDR3 DNA sequence: TGTGCCAGTACCCCAGACAGGGGAGGCACAGATACGCAGTATTTT. The chain is built from TRBV19 and TRBJ2-3; the match to TRBD1 covers 8 bases. CDR1 and CDR2 (germline): LNHDA, SQIVND (reference sequence). The J segment lost 1 base and the V segment lost 7 bases, leaving 7 bases of the junction unmatched. This CDR3 contains 15 residues.

The V call is TRBV19, the J call TRBJ1-5, with D possibly matching TRBD1 (6 bases). Deletions cut 7 bases from V and 7 bases from J, with 14 bases between. Per germline, CDR1 LNHDA and CDR2 SQIVND (reference sequence). This CDR3 region has 13 residues. The CDR3 DNA reads as TGTGCCAGTACTACAACAGGGTACCAGCCCCAGCATTTT. Translating it yields CASTTTGYQPQHF.

Only a few counts were recorded for this clone. This rearrangement joins TRBV29-1 to TRBJ2-2, with D possibly TRBD1 on 6 matching bases. The CDR3 consists of 13 residues. V shed 4 bases and J shed 6 bases, with 12 bases lying between them. From germline, CDR1 is SQVTM and CDR2 ANQGSEA. CDR3 sequence (DNA): TGCAGCGTTGTTGACAGGAAGGCCGGGGAGCTGTTTTTT. Translating gives CSVVDRKAGELFF.

The J gene is TRBJ2-3, the V gene TRBV6-6; TRBD1 matches at 9 bases. From germline, CDR1 is MNHNY and CDR2 SVGAGI (reference sequence). V gave up 6 bases and J gave up 6 bases; unmatched junction bases: 10. CDR3 length equals 15 residues. CDR3 bases: TGTGCCAGCAGGGGGGGACAGGGAGGGGCGGATACGCAGTATTTT. Translating gives CASRGGQGGADTQYF.

This clone was recorded once. The chain is built from TRBV3-1 (or the pseudogene TRBV3-2) and TRBJ1-5; D is unclear. The CDR3 runs to 15 residues. Germline V gives CDR1 LGHDT, CDR2 YNNKEL (reference sequence). Trimming shortened V by 4 bases and J by 5 bases, and 15 bases separated the two germline ends. The CDR3 loop reads CASSLSRSPDQPQHF. The CDR3 nucleotides read TGTGCCAGCAGCCTGTCCAGGTCCCCGGATCAGCCCCAGCATTTT.

The chain has TRBV5-1 and TRBJ2-7; D might be TRBD1 (6 bases). Germline loops: CDR1 SGHRS, CDR2 YFSETQ. The CDR3 is 13 amino acids. V gave up 0 bases and J gave up 3 bases, with 7 bases separating them. The CDR3 loop reads CASSLVQGYEQYF. Written as DNA, the CDR3 is TGCGCCAGCAGCTTGGTACAGGGCTACGAGCAGTACTTC.

This sequence joins TRBV7-3 and TRBJ2-7, with D tentatively TRBD2 (5 bases). The CDR3 has 13 residues. The germline CDR1 and CDR2 sequences are SGHTA and FQGTGA. The V gene lost 2 bases and the J gene lost 5 bases, with 10 bases spanning the gap. The CDR3: CASSLGSIDEQYF. DNA for the CDR3: TGTGCCAGCAGCTTAGGGAGCATCGACGAGCAGTACTTC.

This sequence joins TRBV18 and TRBJ2-3, with TRBD2 matching over 8 bases. The V gene end was trimmed by 4 bases and the J gene end by 6 bases; junction bases not matched to a gene: 9. Germline V gives CDR1 KGHSH, CDR2 LQKENI. This CDR3 has 15 amino acids. CDR3 amino acids: CASSLARGGLDTQYF. CDR3 bases: TGTGCCAGCTCACTCGCACGCGGGGGGCTTGATACGCAGTATTTT.

The chain joins TRBV12-3 or TRBV12-4 to TRBJ1-2; TRBD1 might be the D (6 bases). This CDR3 has 13 residues. V shed 7 bases and J shed 2 bases, with 11 bases lying between them. The CDR3 is CASTHQGNYGYTF. The CDR3, as DNA: TGTGCCAGCACTCATCAGGGGAACTATGGCTACACCTTC.

The chain has TRBV5-4 and TRBJ2-1, with 8 bases matching TRBD1. There are 17 residues in the CDR3. The germline gives CDR1 SGHNT, CDR2 YYREEE (reference sequence). The trim removed 3 bases at V and 2 bases at J, leaving 10 bases unmatched. For the CDR3, the DNA is TGTGCCAGCAGCTCCGGGACAGGTGGTTTTGCCTACAATGAGCAGTTCTTC. Translated, it gives CASSSGTGGFAYNEQFF.

The CDR3 nucleotides are TGTGCCAGTAGTATTCTCCGGGATAGCAATCAGCCCCAGCATTTT. Its protein is CASSILRDSNQPQHF. V and J are TRBV19 and TRBJ1-5; D is unclear. Deletions cut 3 bases from V and 0 bases from J, with 9 bases between. This CDR3 is built from 15 residues. Germline CDR1 LNHDA, CDR2 SQIVND (reference sequence).

This rearrangement joins TRBV30 to TRBJ1-1; D might be TRBD1 (6 bases). The CDR3 spans 17 residues. V was clipped by 3 bases and J by 6 bases, with 26 bases between them. The germline V gene encodes CDR1 GTSNPN and CDR2 SVGIG (reference sequence). The CDR3 spells CAWRRPLAGARIPEAFF. The CDR3 DNA is TGTGCCTGGAGGCGGCCGTTGGCAGGGGCTCGGATTCCTGAAGCTTTCTTT.

V is TRBV3-1 (or the pseudogene TRBV3-2) and J is TRBJ2-3, with a possible D match to TRBD1 (5 bases). CDR3 length equals 14 residues. Germline V gene sequence: CDR1 LGHDT, CDR2 YNNKEL (reference sequence). Trimming removed 3 bases from V and 4 bases from J, with 11 bases in between. CDR3 sequence reads: CASSQNQGPDTQYF. The CDR3 DNA is TGTGCCAGCAGCCAGAATCAGGGCCCAGATACGCAGTATTTT.

This chain links TRBV28 with TRBJ1-3; D may be TRBD1 (6 bases). The CDR3 contains 13 residues. CDR1 is MDHEN, CDR2 SYDVKM, per germline. Between the trimmed V and J ends, which lost 10 bases and 3 bases, there was a span of 13 bases. The CDR3 region is CATGTPNGNTIYF. CDR3 DNA sequence: TGTGCCACCGGGACACCGAATGGAAACACCATATATTTT.

This chain connects TRBV28 to TRBJ2-3; a weak D match, TRBD1 (6 bases). CDR1 and CDR2 (germline): MDHEN, SYDVKM. Trimming removed 8 bases at V and 2 bases at J, with 11 bases between. This CDR3 is 13 amino acids long. The CDR3 region has the DNA TGTGCCAGCGGGACATTTCACACAGATACGCAGTATTTT. Its translation: CASGTFHTDTQYF.

This chain uses TRBV11-3 with TRBJ2-1; 9 bases line up with TRBD2. V was clipped by 1 base and J by 4 bases; unmatched bases: 2. CDR1 and CDR2 (germline): SGHNT, YENEEA. There are 15 residues in the CDR3. Written as DNA, the CDR3 is TGTGCCAGCAGCTTAGCGCGGGGGGGGTACAATGAGCAGTTCTTC. The encoded protein is CASSLARGGYNEQFF.